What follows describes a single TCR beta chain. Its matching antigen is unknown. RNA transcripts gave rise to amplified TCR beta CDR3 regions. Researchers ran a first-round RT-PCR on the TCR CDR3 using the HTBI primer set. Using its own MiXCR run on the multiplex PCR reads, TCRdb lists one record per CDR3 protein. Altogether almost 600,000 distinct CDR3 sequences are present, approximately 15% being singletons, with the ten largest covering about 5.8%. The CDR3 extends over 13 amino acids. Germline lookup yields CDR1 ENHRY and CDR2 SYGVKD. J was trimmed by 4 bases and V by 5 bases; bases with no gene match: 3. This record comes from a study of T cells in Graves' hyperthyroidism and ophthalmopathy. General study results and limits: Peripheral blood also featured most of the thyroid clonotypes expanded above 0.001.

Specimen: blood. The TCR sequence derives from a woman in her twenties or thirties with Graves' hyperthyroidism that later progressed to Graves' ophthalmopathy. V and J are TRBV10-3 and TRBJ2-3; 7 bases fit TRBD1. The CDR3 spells CAISLDRADTQYF. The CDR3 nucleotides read TGTGCCATCAGTTTAGACAGGGCAGATACGCAGTATTTT.